This entry lists 25 T cell receptor beta chains sequenced from one sample in a study of T cell repertoires in cytomegalovirus infection (dated by TCRdb to about 2019). TCRdb names Illumina HiSeq 1500 as the instrument used. In-frame beta chains were kept once TCRdb had trimmed the public reads at Q25 with fastp and called clones with MiXCR. All rows with the same CDR3 protein become a single entry with the most common DNA and genes. The sample records a few hundred thousand distinct CDR3 sequences, roughly 29% of which are singletons. Of the sample, approximately 13% is held by the ten largest clones. Input material: PBMCs. These receptors were obtained from a human donor in good health (CMV status not recorded). Some clones in this sample may be carry-over from other donors' samples.

The table lists this clonotype with many counts. V gene TRBV7-2 combines with J gene TRBJ2-7; D is perhaps TRBD2 (5 bases). CDR3 length equals 16 residues. Germline lookup yields CDR1 SGHTA and CDR2 FQGNSA. The V and J ends lost 1 base and 6 bases respectively, with 19 bases between them. This chain's CDR3 is CASSLDSSSRSREQYF. As DNA, the CDR3 is TGTGCCAGCAGCTTAGATTCGTCTAGCCGGTCACGCGAGCAGTACTTC.

This clonotype was seen many times. This chain links TRBV7-2 with TRBJ2-7; D remains unclear. From germline, CDR1 is SGHTA and CDR2 FQGNSA. The CDR3 contains 14 residues. The V gene lost 1 base and the J gene lost 4 bases, with 11 bases spanning the gap. In nucleotides, the CDR3 is TGTGCCAGCAGCTTAGGTGTCGGATCTTACGAGCAGTACTTC. Protein product: CASSLGVGSYEQYF.

This clonotype was observed a handful of times. The chain joins TRBV4-1 to TRBJ1-3; tentative D call: TRBD1 (5 bases). Germline values: CDR1 MGHRA, CDR2 YSYEKL. This CDR3 contains 16 residues. With 4 bases removed from V and 3 bases from J, the gap between germline ends came to 16 bases. CDR3: CASSRPPGTDGNTIYF. The DNA of the CDR3 is TGCGCCAGCAGCCGCCCGCCCGGGACGGATGGAAACACCATATATTTT.

This clonotype has only a few counts. The V and J genes are TRBV7-2 and TRBJ2-3; D is perhaps TRBD1 (5 bases). Trimming removed 4 bases at V and 6 bases at J, with 14 bases between. Germline CDR1 is SGHTA and CDR2 is FQGNSA. The CDR3 spans 14 residues. For the CDR3, the DNA is TGTGCCAGCAGCTCTAGGGGTCTTGTGGATACGCAGTATTTT. Amino acid sequence: CASSSRGLVDTQYF.

This clonotype appeared many times. The gene calls are TRBV12-3 or TRBV12-4 and TRBJ2-7; 10 positions agree with TRBD2. This CDR3 comprises 16 residues. The V gene end was trimmed by 2 bases and the J gene end by 3 bases; junction bases not matched to a gene: 7. The CDR3 region is CASSLKGGLADYEQYF. The CDR3 DNA reads as TGTGCCAGCAGTTTAAAGGGAGGACTAGCGGACTACGAGCAGTACTTC.

This clonotype was counted many times. This CDR3 is CASSLGSGTGDEQYV. CDR3 sequence (DNA): TGTGCCAGCAGCTTGGGATCCGGGACAGGGGACGAGCAGTACGTC. The chain uses TRBV7-2 and TRBJ2-7; TRBD1 matches 10 bases. The length of the CDR3 is 15 residues. V lost 3 bases to trimming and J lost 5 bases; unmatched junction nucleotides: 7. Germline CDR1 is SGHTA and CDR2 is FQGNSA.

The chain links TRBV7-2 to TRBJ2-1; TRBD1 matches 8 bases. The CDR3 has 15 residues. CDR1 SGHTA and CDR2 FQGNSA come from the germline V gene. V lost 5 bases and J lost 1; bases outside the gene matches: 4. CDR3 sequence reads: CASSADRGSYNEQFF. In nucleotides, the CDR3 is TGTGCCAGCAGCGCTGACAGGGGTTCCTACAATGAGCAGTTCTTC.

The chain couples TRBV5-1 to TRBJ2-7, with TRBD1 identical over 9 bases. Germline-derived CDR1 and CDR2 are SGHRS and YFSETQ. With 0 bases clipped from V and 6 bases from J, the junction kept 1 base outside the gene matches. The CDR3 spans 13 residues. CDR3 coding DNA: TGCGCCAGCAGCTTGGGGGACAGGGCCGAGCAGTACTTC. This gives the protein CASSLGDRAEQYF.

This clonotype was seen ten or more times. The chain combines TRBV7-2 with TRBJ2-1; TRBD2 matches 8 bases. CDR1 SGHTA and CDR2 FQGNSA come from the germline V gene. J was trimmed by 0 bases and V by 0 bases; bases with no gene match: 7. CDR3 length: 18 amino acids. The CDR3: CASSLATSGLSSYNEQFF. The CDR3 region has the DNA TGTGCCAGCAGCTTAGCAACTAGCGGTCTTAGCTCCTACAATGAGCAGTTCTTC.

This clonotype was seen ten or more times. V and J are TRBV7-8 and TRBJ2-7; D not resolved. Germline-derived CDR1 and CDR2 are SGHVS and FQNEAQ. V gave up 0 bases and J gave up 4 bases, with 10 bases separating them. CDR3 size: 14 residues. The CDR3 protein is CASSLAGGNYEQYV. In nucleotides, the CDR3 is TGTGCCAGCAGCTTAGCGGGTGGGAATTACGAGCAGTACGTC.

CDR3 in amino acids: CASSIARADIQYF. Here the CDR3 DNA reads TGTGCCAGTAGTATAGCCAGGGCAGACATTCAGTACTTC. V is TRBV19 and J is TRBJ2-4; maybe TRBD1 (5 bases). Germline values: CDR1 LNHDA, CDR2 SQIVND (reference sequence). This CDR3 is 13 amino acids long. V was clipped by 1 base and J by 8 bases, with 9 bases between them.

This chain uses TRBV4-2 with TRBJ2-7; tentatively, D is TRBD1 (5 bases). V was pared by 0 bases and J by 2 bases, with 17 bases between. The CDR3 covers 17 residues. Per germline, CDR1 LGHNA and CDR2 YNFKEQ. CDR3 residues: CASSQEPQGLTPYEQYF. In nucleotides, the CDR3 is TGTGCCAGCAGCCAAGAGCCCCAGGGCTTAACCCCCTACGAGCAGTACTTC.

This clonotype turned up a few times. The rearrangement joins TRBV19 to TRBJ1-5; D uncertain. The V end was cut by 4 bases, the J end by 2 bases, with 12 bases between. This CDR3 has 15 amino acids. Per the germline V gene, CDR1 is LNHDA and CDR2 is SQIVND (reference sequence). The CDR3 loop reads CASSKRITGNQPQHF. In DNA form, the CDR3 reads TGTGCCAGTAGTAAAAGGATAACGGGCAATCAGCCCCAGCATTTT.

The chain combines TRBV20-1 with TRBJ2-2, with D maybe TRBD1 (6 bases). This CDR3 has 15 residues. Germline V CDR1 and CDR2: DFQATT, SNEGSKA (reference sequence). V dropped 6 bases and J dropped 2 bases, with 16 bases sitting between them. CDR3 amino acids: CSANRVLGNTGELFF. The CDR3 coding sequence is TGCAGTGCGAACAGGGTTTTGGGTAACACCGGGGAGCTGTTTTTT.

In its sample, this clonotype was seen a few times. Here the CDR3 DNA reads TGTGCCAGCAGTTACTCGACCAGCAATCAGCCCCAGCATTTT. It codes for CASSYSTSNQPQHF. This chain uses TRBV6-2 or TRBV6-3 with TRBJ1-5; D is unclear. Germline CDR1 is MNHEY and CDR2 is SVGEGT. The CDR3 loop spans 14 amino acids. Trimming pared 0 bases from V and 1 base from J, leaving 4 bases between.

This clonotype was seen only a few times. This chain joins TRBV19 and TRBJ2-1; the match to TRBD2 covers 7 bases. CDR1 LNHDA and CDR2 SQIVND come from the germline V gene (reference sequence). The CDR3 contains 15 residues. With 7 bases clipped from V and 7 bases from J, the junction kept 13 bases outside the gene matches. In DNA form, the CDR3 reads TGTGCCAGTACCCACGAGGCTAGCGGACGGAATGAGCAGTTCTTC. Translated, it gives CASTHEASGRNEQFF.

This clonotype was recorded many times. V usage is TRBV7-2 and J usage is TRBJ2-5; D is unclear. Germline-derived CDR1 and CDR2 are SGHTA and FQGNSA. This CDR3 region has 17 residues. Trimming pared 5 bases from V and 2 bases from J, leaving 21 bases between. CDR3 in amino acids: CASSQTPLDYPQETQYF. Written as DNA, the CDR3 is TGTGCCAGCAGCCAAACCCCCTTGGATTACCCACAAGAGACCCAGTACTTC.

This clonotype was recorded a few times. The V and J genes are TRBV28 and TRBJ2-7; D is possibly TRBD1 (6 bases). V was shortened by 6 bases and J by 3 bases, with 18 bases between the two germline ends. This CDR3 has 15 amino acids. Germline loops: CDR1 MDHEN, CDR2 SYDVKM. The CDR3 sequence: CASSRRTEGVYEQYV. As DNA, the CDR3 is TGTGCCAGCAGCCGAAGGACAGAGGGAGTCTACGAGCAGTACGTC.

The chain carries TRBV6-2 or TRBV6-3 and TRBJ2-1; 14 bases are a match to TRBD2. The CDR3 has 15 residues. V shed 5 bases and J 9 bases; nucleotides not matched to a gene: 6. Germline V gives CDR1 MNHEY, CDR2 SVGEGT. CDR3 region: CASSTGLAGVIEQFF. The CDR3 DNA follows: TGTGCCAGCAGTACGGGACTAGCGGGAGTTATTGAGCAGTTCTTC.

The rearrangement links TRBV12-3 or TRBV12-4 to TRBJ2-5; D is perhaps TRBD2 (5 bases). The CDR3 runs to 14 residues. The V and J ends lost 7 bases and 5 bases respectively, with 17 bases between them. CDR3 coding DNA: TGTGCCAGCACCTCCAGTCGGACGGGGGAGACCCAGTACTTC. Amino acids: CASTSSRTGETQYF.

The rearrangement joins TRBV7-6 to TRBJ1-1, with TRBD1 as a possible D gene (6 bases). V was pared by 1 base and J by 4 bases, with 16 bases between. This CDR3 region has 16 residues. Germline lookup yields CDR1 SGHVS and CDR2 FNYEAQ. This chain's CDR3 is CASSLDIAGVRTEAFF. Here the CDR3 DNA reads TGTGCCAGCAGCTTAGACATCGCAGGGGTGCGCACTGAAGCTTTCTTT. Based on the CDR3 plus reference TRBV7-6 and TRBJ1-1, the full variable domain is GAGVSQSPRYKVTKRGQDVALRCDPISGHVSLYWYRQALGQGPEFLTYFNYEAQQDKSGLPNDRFSAERPEGSISTLTIQRTEQRDSAMYRCASSLDIAGVRTEAFFGQGTRLTVV.

This clonotype was observed a handful of times. The chain carries TRBV6-2 or TRBV6-3 and TRBJ2-7; 10 positions match TRBD2. In germline, CDR1 is MNHEY, CDR2 SVGEGT. V shed 2 bases and J 0 bases; nucleotides not matched to a gene: 4. The CDR3 totals 16 residues. DNA for the CDR3: TGTGCCAGCAGTTACCCCCTAGCGGGGGTCTCCTACGAGCAGTACGTC. This translates into CASSYPLAGVSYEQYV.

The chain is built from TRBV10-3 and TRBJ2-6; 9 nucleotides align to TRBD1. The CDR3 is 17 amino acids. The ends lost 2 bases at V and 2 bases at J; junction bases unmatched: 4. Germline V gene lookup returns CDR1 ENHRY and CDR2 SYGVKD. The CDR3 spells CAISEGTGRPGANVLTF. For the CDR3, the DNA is TGTGCCATCAGTGAGGGGACAGGGAGACCTGGGGCCAACGTCCTGACTTTC.

This clonotype was detected only a few times. The J gene is TRBJ1-5, the V gene TRBV28, with D hard to call. This CDR3 is 15 amino acids long. The ends were cut back, 6 bases at V and 1 base at J, with 13 bases in the middle. Germline loops: CDR1 MDHEN, CDR2 SYDVKM. Written as DNA, the CDR3 is TGTGCCAGCAGCCCCCCGGACCGCAGCAATCAGCCCCAGCATTTT. Translation gives CASSPPDRSNQPQHF.

There are a few counts of this clonotype. This rearrangement joins TRBV6-6 to TRBJ2-1; 7 nucleotides align to TRBD2. Per the germline V gene, CDR1 is MNHNY and CDR2 is SVGAGI (reference sequence). Unmatched junction bases numbered 4, after V lost 0 bases and J lost 11 bases. The CDR3 contains 13 residues. This chain's CDR3 is CASSYSGGGKQFF. The CDR3 region has the DNA TGTGCCAGCAGTTACTCGGGCGGGGGTAAGCAGTTCTTC.